This is a list of T cell receptor beta chains from one sample in a study of PD-L1 blockade in urothelial cancer. This table comes from immunoSEQ multiplex PCR, and its TCRdb copy is limited to in-frame clones, with some not included. The sample shows some 49,000 clones, around nine tenths of them seen only once. The sample consisted of PBMCs, taken around atezolizumab (anti-PD-L1) treatment. These receptors all come from a man aged 60 to 69 with urothelial cancer. Both conserved end residues are part of each CDR3. The order of the fields is clone size, J gene, D gene, V gene, CDR3 protein, CDR3 DNA. A D gene is named only where the DNA matches it firmly. Clone size is shown for a subset of rows, as once, few, many or a class of expanded clone.

-,TRBJ1-6,-,TRBV14,CASSQDHPGYNSPLHF,TGTGCCAGCAGCCAAGATCACCCAGGGTATAATTCACCCCTCCACTTT
-,TRBJ2-1,TRBD1,TRBV9,CASSGFTGTGVYNEQFF,TGTGCCAGCAGCGGATTTACCGGGACAGGGGTCTACAATGAGCAGTTCTTC
-,TRBJ1-4,-,TRBV6-5,CASSYQALGEKLFF,TGTGCCAGCAGTTACCAGGCATTGGGTGAAAAACTGTTTTTT
-,TRBJ2-1,TRBD2,TRBV27,CASSTSGGAYNEQFF,TGTGCCAGCAGTACTAGCGGGGGGGCCTACAATGAGCAGTTCTTC
-,TRBJ2-5,-,TRBV11-2,CASSPHQGRRLLVKETQYF,TGTGCCAGCAGCCCCCACCAAGGGCGGAGGCTCTTAGTAAAAGAGACCCAGTACTTC
-,TRBJ2-3,TRBD2,TRBV7-2,CASSLAGRGGDTQYF,TGTGCCAGCAGCTTAGCCGGGCGGGGAGGGGATACGCAGTATTTT
few,TRBJ1-6,TRBD1,TRBV25-1,CASRERDRAGSPLHF,TGTGCCAGCAGGGAACGGGACAGGGCTGGTTCACCCCTCCACTTT
-,TRBJ1-4,-,TRBV28,CASSRPGWGEKLFF,TGTGCCAGCAGCAGACCGGGGTGGGGTGAAAAACTGTTTTTT
once,TRBJ1-3,-,TRBV2,CASSAYRLSGNTIYF,TGTGCCAGCAGTGCCTACAGGCTCTCTGGAAACACCATATATTTT
-,TRBJ2-5,-,TRBV19,CASKDRTAQETQYF,TGTGCCAGTAAGGATAGGACAGCACAAGAGACCCAGTACTTC
-,TRBJ2-7,-,TRBV10-2,CASRDVRGGSYEQYF,TGCGCCAGCAGGGATGTGAGGGGGGGCTCCTACGAGCAGTACTTC
-,TRBJ2-7,-,TRBV7-2,CASSLVSLVRGEQYF,TGTGCCAGCAGCTTAGTAAGTCTAGTTCGGGGTGAGCAGTACTTC
-,TRBJ2-5,TRBD2,TRBV10-3,CAIRGAAGEETQYF,TGTGCCATCAGGGGTGCAGCGGGGGAGGAGACCCAGTACTTC
few,TRBJ1-1,-,TRBV12-5,CASGYGEKGWAFF,TGTGCTAGTGGTTACGGGGAGAAGGGATGGGCTTTCTTT
-,TRBJ2-2,-,TRBV19,CASSISLKLFF,TGTGCCAGTAGTATATCCTTAAAGCTGTTTTTT
-,TRBJ1-3,-,TRBV7-9,CASSQQGTSGNTIYF,TGTGCCAGCAGCCAACAGGGCACCTCTGGAAACACCATATATTTT
-,TRBJ1-6,-,TRBV30,CAWSVSFGSPLHF,TGTGCCTGGAGTGTGAGCTTTGGTTCACCCCTCCACTTT
-,TRBJ1-1,-,TRBV7-6,CASSSLLQGRTEAFF,TGTGCCAGCAGCTCCCTACTTCAGGGAAGGACTGAAGCTTTCTTT
-,TRBJ2-7,TRBD2,TRBV27,CASSSSGFGGGISYEQYF,TGTGCCAGCAGCTCCTCAGGGTTTGGGGGAGGGATCTCCTACGAGCAGTACTTC
-,TRBJ2-7,TRBD1,TRBV7-2,CASSPVQGEYEQYF,TGTGCCAGCAGCCCCGTACAGGGGGAGTACGAGCAGTACTTC
-,TRBJ2-7,TRBD1,TRBV27,CASSPRGQGDVKQYF,TGTGCCAGCAGTCCACGGGGACAGGGGGATGTCAAGCAGTACTTC
-,TRBJ2-7,-,TRBV23-1,CASSWWTAHAYEQYF,TGCGCCAGCAGTTGGTGGACAGCGCACGCCTACGAGCAGTACTTC
-,TRBJ1-1,-,TRBV5-1,CASSLEAGMGTEAFF,TGCGCCAGCAGCTTGGAAGCAGGGATGGGCACTGAAGCTTTCTTT
-,TRBJ1-5,-,TRBV2,CASSEVTGSKGQPQHF,TGTGCCAGCAGTGAAGTGACAGGCTCTAAGGGCCAGCCCCAGCATTTT
-,TRBJ2-5,-,TRBV2,CASTRTNQETQYF,TGTGCCAGCACCAGGACTAACCAAGAGACCCAGTACTTC
once,TRBJ2-7,TRBD1,TRBV5-1,CARQPTGPSTDLRSEQYF,TGCGCCAGGCAACCGACAGGGCCGTCGACCGACCTGCGCTCCGAGCAGTACTTC
-,TRBJ1-2,-,TRBV4-2,CASSQDTGRAYGYTF,TGTGCCAGCAGCCAAGACACGGGGAGGGCCTATGGCTACACCTTC
-,TRBJ2-7,TRBD1,TRBV5-4,CASSQGAGSYEQYF,TGTGCCAGCAGCCAGGGGGCGGGTTCCTACGAGCAGTACTTC
-,TRBJ2-1,TRBD2,TRBV7-6,CASSLGGTSGEGAYNEQFF,TGTGCCAGCAGCTTAGGGGGGACTAGCGGGGAAGGGGCCTACAATGAGCAGTTCTTC
-,TRBJ2-1,-,TRBV5-4,CASSLGGGGAHNEQFF,TGTGCCAGCAGCTTGGGAGGTGGGGGGGCCCACAATGAGCAGTTCTTC
-,TRBJ1-4,TRBD1,TRBV11-2,CASSQTGGSEKLFF,TGTGCCAGCAGCCAAACAGGGGGCAGTGAAAAACTGTTTTTT
-,TRBJ1-2,-,TRBV20-1,CSAQNYGYTF,TGCAGTGCTCAGAACTATGGCTACACCTTC
-,TRBJ2-7,-,TRBV6-1,CASSEGLEQYF,TGTGCCAGCAGTGAAGGTCTCGAGCAGTACTTC
-,TRBJ1-2,-,TRBV29-1,CSVGRGNYGYTF,TGCAGCGTTGGTCGGGGTAACTATGGCTACACCTTC
-,TRBJ1-5,-,TRBV19,CASSIQARNQPQHF,TGTGCCAGTAGTATCCAGGCCCGCAATCAGCCCCAGCATTTT
-,TRBJ2-3,TRBD2,TRBV7-9,CASSPQGLAGPYTQYF,TGTGCCAGCAGCCCCCAGGGACTAGCGGGGCCATATACGCAGTATTTT
-,TRBJ1-4,-,TRBV19,CASSRAGTTYEKLFF,TGTGCCAGTAGTCGTGCCGGGACAACTTATGAAAAACTGTTTTTT
once,TRBJ1-1,TRBD1,TRBV23-1,CASSQFPDRANTEAFF,TGCGCCAGCAGTCAATTTCCGGACAGGGCGAACACTGAAGCTTTCTTT
-,TRBJ2-1,-,TRBV18,CASSPPINEQFF,TGTGCCAGCTCCCCACCCATTAATGAGCAGTTCTTC
-,TRBJ1-1,-,TRBV7-3,CASSPGMNTEAFF,TGTGCCAGCAGCCCCGGGATGAACACTGAAGCTTTCTTT
-,TRBJ2-7,-,TRBV7-2,CASSLVQIYEQYF,TGTGCCAGCAGCTTAGTACAAATCTACGAGCAGTACTTC
once,TRBJ1-5,-,TRBV28,CASSLWGREQPQHF,TGTGCCAGCAGTTTATGGGGGCGCGAGCAGCCCCAGCATTTT